This TCR beta chain was sequenced for a study of blood T cell repertoires in COVID-19. The authors' processing: Amplification from reference gene primers served as the basis for estimated nucleated cell counts. The method was immunoSEQ multiplex PCR; TCRdb's version includes in-frame clones alone and lacks a portion of them. That table furnishes V, J and clone size, whereas the DNA furnished D and trimming. Counted here are approximately 270,000 clones, about nine tenths occurring once; the ten biggest clones make up 1.2%. Details on this clone: Distinct nucleotide sequences in the sample also encode this CDR3.

The CDR3 length is 15 residues. The germline V gene has CDR1 SGDLS and CDR2 YYNGEE. After removal of 0 bases from V and 8 bases from J, the junction contained 4 bases not matched to a gene. The chain carries TRBV9 and TRBJ1-4, with 10 bases fitting TRBD1. The receptor was derived from a human donor in a cohort exposed to, infected with or recovered from COVID-19 (not recorded which). The donor label of this sample is uncertain. Material: PBMCs or T cells enriched from blood (not recorded which). CDR3 DNA: TGTGCCAGCAGCGTAGGACAGGGGGCGCGAGAAAAACTGTTTTTT. Amino acids: CASSVGQGAREKLFF.